Below are 23 T cell receptor beta chains sequenced from a single sample in a study of beta chain features in type 1 diabetes. Investigators reverse transcribed all isolated RNA, so they sequenced expressed TCRB transcripts. The method was immunoSEQ multiplex PCR; TCRdb's version includes in-frame clones alone and lacks a portion of them. Of around 160,000 clones listed, 40% to 60% were seen once; the top ten hold roughly 0.42%. Sequenced: Tregs from blood. These receptors originate from a young man in good health.

Only a few counts were recorded for this clone. The CDR3 spells CSVERREVVAGELFF. The CDR3 DNA reads TGCAGCGTTGAGAGAAGGGAGGTGGTGGCCGGGGAGCTGTTTTTT. The chain is built from TRBV29-1 and TRBJ2-2, with a weak D call TRBD2 (6 bases). Germline loops: CDR1 SQVTM, CDR2 ANQGSEA. This CDR3 is built from 15 residues. V was pared by 3 bases and J by 6 bases, with 17 bases between.

The V gene is TRBV5-7, the J gene TRBJ1-5, with D perhaps matching TRBD1 (5 bases). TRBV5-7 is marked as an open reading frame, function uncertain. Trimming removed 3 bases at V and 3 bases at J, with 13 bases between. The CDR3 is 15 residues long. The CDR3 region is CASSCPQGLNQPQHF. The CDR3 DNA follows: TGTGCCAGCAGCTGCCCTCAGGGACTCAATCAGCCCCAGCATTTT.

The V call is TRBV30, the J call TRBJ2-7; tentative D call: TRBD2 (7 bases). Germline V CDR1 and CDR2: GTSNPN, SVGIG (reference sequence). Trimming pared 4 bases from V and 5 bases from J, leaving 15 bases between. This CDR3 is built from 13 residues. In nucleotides, the CDR3 is TGTGCCTGGAACATCGGGGGGCTGGACGAGCAGTACTTC. It is translated as CAWNIGGLDEQYF.

This clone has just a few counts. The chain employs TRBV5-1 and TRBJ2-1, with 12 bases aligning to TRBD2. J gave up 6 bases and V 5 bases, and 12 bases lay outside the gene matches. The CDR3 is 17 amino acids. CDR1 and CDR2 from the germline V gene are SGHRS and YFSETQ. CDR3 nucleotides: TGCGCCAGCAGACTGAGATGGACTAGCGGGGTAACCAATGAGCAGTTCTTC. Translated: CASRLRWTSGVTNEQFF.

The chain is built from TRBV7-6 and TRBJ2-3; TRBD2 matches at 7 bases. V dropped 2 bases and J dropped 4; count of bases not matched to a gene: 3. The CDR3 sequence is 14 residues long. Germline lookup yields CDR1 SGHVS and CDR2 FNYEAQ. This CDR3 reads CASSLPGLADTQYF. CDR3 nucleotide sequence: TGTGCCAGCAGCTTACCTGGACTAGCAGATACGCAGTATTTT.

The V and J genes are TRBV5-6 and TRBJ2-7; 8 nucleotides line up with TRBD1. The J segment lost 2 bases and the V segment lost 5 bases, leaving 18 bases of the junction unmatched. CDR3 length: 18 residues. The germline CDR1 and CDR2 sequences are SGHDT and YYEEEE. The CDR3 nucleotides read TGTGCCAGCAGACCCACTCCTTACAGGGGGGAGTGGGCCTACGAGCAGTACTTC. Translating gives CASRPTPYRGEWAYEQYF.

This clone was counted only a few times. The chain uses TRBV7-2 and TRBJ2-1; 8 nucleotides align to TRBD1. Germline loops: CDR1 SGHTA, CDR2 FQGNSA. J lost 9 bases, V lost 6 bases, and 7 bases had no gene match. This CDR3 contains 13 residues. The CDR3 region is CASRRLDRAEQFF. CDR3 coding DNA: TGTGCCAGCAGACGATTGGACAGGGCTGAGCAGTTCTTC.

The J gene is TRBJ2-1, the V gene TRBV6-4; possibly TRBD1 for D (6 bases). V lost 6 bases and J 7 bases, leaving 19 bases between the germline ends. Germline V gene lookup returns CDR1 MRHNA and CDR2 SNTAGT. The CDR3 covers 15 residues. CDR3 region: CASRLDSLPENEQFF. For the CDR3, the DNA is TGTGCCAGCAGATTGGACAGTTTGCCTGAAAATGAGCAGTTCTTC.

The chain joins TRBV7-9 to TRBJ2-1; 8 positions agree with TRBD2. Germline assignment: CDR1 SEHNR and CDR2 FQNEAQ (reference sequence). V lost 2 bases and J lost 7; bases outside the gene matches: 10. This CDR3 is 16 amino acids long. The CDR3 DNA reads as TGTGCCAGCAGCTTATTGACGGGACTAGGCAGAAATGAGCAGTTCTTC. Its translation: CASSLLTGLGRNEQFF.

This clone was seen only once. The V call is TRBV2, the J call TRBJ1-1; possible D gene TRBD1, 5 bases. Germline loops: CDR1 SNHLY, CDR2 FYNNEI. V lost 5 bases and J 8 bases, leaving 15 bases between the germline ends. This CDR3 is built from 13 residues. The CDR3 DNA follows: TGTGCCAGCAGTTTGGGTCAGGGAAGGGAAGCTTTCTTT. It yields the protein CASSLGQGREAFF.

The V call is TRBV2, the J call TRBJ2-7; D remains ambiguous. The V gene lost 3 bases and the J gene lost 4 bases, with 13 bases spanning the gap. The CDR3 contains 14 residues. The germline V gene encodes CDR1 SNHLY and CDR2 FYNNEI. The CDR3 DNA is TGTGCCAGCAGTGATGGCTCAGCTAGATACGAGCAGTACTTC. The encoded protein is CASSDGSARYEQYF.

This chain uses TRBV30 with TRBJ2-3, with 8 bases aligning to TRBD1. Trimming removed 7 bases from V and 2 bases from J; junction bases left unmatched: 14. The CDR3 contains 16 residues. From germline, CDR1 is GTSNPN and CDR2 SVGIG (reference sequence). The CDR3 bases are TGTGCCTCCCCGGGACAGGCGGCCCCCGACACAGATACGCAGTATTTT. Its protein product is CASPGQAAPDTDTQYF.

This chain links TRBV7-3 with TRBJ2-1; 16 bases align to TRBD2. The trim removed 5 bases at V and 6 bases at J, leaving 4 bases unmatched. The CDR3 contains 16 residues. From germline, CDR1 is SGHTA and CDR2 FQGTGA. The CDR3 nucleotides are TGTGCCAGCAGCCCCGGGACTAGCGGGGGGGCCAATGAGCAGTTCTTC. Translated: CASSPGTSGGANEQFF. Variable domain in full (rest from reference TRBV7-3 and TRBJ2-1): GAGVSQTPSNKVTEKGKYVELRCDPISGHTALYWYRQSLGQGPEFLIYFQGTGAADDSGLPNDRFFAVRPEGSVSTLKIQRTERGDSAVYLCASSPGTSGGANEQFFGPGTRLTVL.

The V call is TRBV6-6, the J call TRBJ2-2, with D possibly matching TRBD1 (7 bases). CDR1 and CDR2 (germline): MNHNY, SVGAGI (reference sequence). This CDR3 is built from 15 residues. Trimming pared 6 bases from V and 7 bases from J, leaving 18 bases between. The CDR3 DNA is TGTGCCAGCAGCGCACCAGGACAGGAGGGCGGGGAGCTGTTTTTT. Its translation is CASSAPGQEGGELFF.

This clone came up once. The chain joins TRBV18 to TRBJ2-3; 9 bases are a match to TRBD2. This CDR3 has 16 amino acids. Losses at the gene ends were 3 bases for V and 2 bases for J; bases not matched to a gene: 6. Germline V CDR1 and CDR2: KGHSH, LQKENI. In nucleotides, the CDR3 is TGTGCCAGCTCACCCGCTAGCGGGACAATCACAGATACGCAGTATTTT. Translated: CASSPASGTITDTQYF.

This clone was counted a few times. The chain employs TRBV7-3 and TRBJ1-1; the D gene is possibly TRBD1 (6 bases). The germline CDR1 and CDR2 sequences are SGHTA and FQGTGA. The CDR3 totals 10 residues. The CDR3 nucleotides read TGTGAGGGGGGGAGAACTGAAGCTTTCTTT. Encoded protein: CEGGRTEAFF.

This clone has just a few counts. The V and J genes are TRBV28 and TRBJ2-7; 9 bases align to TRBD1. This CDR3 region has 14 residues. Germline CDR1 and CDR2: MDHEN and SYDVKM. J lost 4 bases, V lost 7 bases, and 8 bases had no gene match. The CDR3 DNA sequence: TGTGCCAGCACCTCCCCCGGGACAGGGTACGAGCAGTACTTC. Translated: CASTSPGTGYEQYF.

This clone showed up just a few times. The rearrangement links TRBV6-6 to TRBJ2-2; a weak D match, TRBD2 (6 bases). The CDR3 is 15 amino acids. Germline V CDR1 and CDR2: MNHNY, SVGAGI (reference sequence). Trimming left V 6 bases short and J 4 bases short, with 15 bases between. Written as DNA, the CDR3 is TGTGCCAGCAGCCTCGGCGGGGTCCTCACCGGGGAGCTGTTTTTT. This translates into CASSLGGVLTGELFF.

The J gene is TRBJ1-1, the V gene TRBV29-1; 7 bases agree with TRBD1. J was trimmed by 5 bases and V by 6 bases; bases with no gene match: 9. Looked up from germline, CDR1 is SQVTM and CDR2 is ANQGSEA. The CDR3 sequence is 13 residues long. The CDR3 loop reads CSVEQGSRTEAFF. In nucleotides, the CDR3 is TGCAGCGTCGAACAGGGGAGCAGGACTGAAGCTTTCTTT. Full variable domain (outside the CDR3, taken from reference TRBV29-1 and TRBJ1-1): SAVISQKPSRDICQRGTSLTIQCQVDSQVTMMFWYRQQPGQSLTLIATANQGSEATYESGFVIDKFPISRPNLTFSTLTVSNMSPEDSSIYLCSVEQGSRTEAFFGQGTRLTVV.

The table lists this clone with a few counts. The chain is built from TRBV10-3 and TRBJ2-5, with 14 bases identical to TRBD2. J gave up 9 bases and V 6 bases, and 6 bases lay outside the gene matches. CDR1 and CDR2 (germline): ENHRY, SYGVKD. This CDR3 contains 14 residues. The CDR3 region is CAIRSGLAGVAQYF. The CDR3 DNA is TGTGCCATCAGATCGGGACTAGCGGGAGTGGCCCAGTACTTC.

This clone was detected a few times. CDR3 in amino acids: CASSSRGSGNTIYF. The DNA of the CDR3 is TGTGCCAGCAGCTCCCGGGGGTCTGGAAACACCATATATTTT. J is TRBJ1-3 and V is TRBV7-2; D is perhaps TRBD1 (5 bases). This CDR3 contains 14 residues. Per the germline V gene, CDR1 is SGHTA and CDR2 is FQGNSA. The V and J ends lost 4 bases and 1 base respectively, with 8 bases between them.

The chain recombines TRBV7-9 with TRBJ2-7; TRBD2 might be the D (5 bases). The ends were cut back, 5 bases at V and 3 bases at J, with 8 bases in the middle. The CDR3 length is 12 residues. Germline CDR1 is SEHNR and CDR2 is FQNEAQ (reference sequence). The CDR3 reads CASSAAGYEQYF. The CDR3 DNA reads as TGTGCCAGCAGCGCCGCGGGCTACGAGCAGTACTTC.

CDR3 region: CASSPGTGAAYGYTF. The CDR3 coding sequence is TGTGCCAGCAGCCCAGGGACAGGGGCAGCCTATGGCTACACCTTC. The rearrangement links TRBV7-9 to TRBJ1-2; 10 nucleotides match TRBD1. Germline assignment: CDR1 SEHNR and CDR2 FQNEAQ (reference sequence). The CDR3 has 15 residues. Losses at the gene ends were 5 bases for V and 4 bases for J; bases not matched to a gene: 7.